The present T cell receptor beta chain was sequenced within a study of blood T cells in healthy people across ages. V shed 5 bases and J 4 bases; nucleotides not matched to a gene: 7. CDR1 is MDHEN and CDR2 is SYDVKM in the germline V gene. CDR3 length: 14 residues. A second PCR, run for about 6 to 11 cycles, used a sample-barcoded 5' primer plus a J-beta primer mix. All cDNA molecules were each tagged by a template-switch adaptor with 12 random nucleotides. MiXCR, applied by TCRdb to the 5' RACE reads, yields one record per CDR3 protein. In the table there are 1.5 million to 2 million distinct CDR3 sequences, about 50% of which are singletons.

The origin of this receptor is a woman aged 40 to 50 in good health. The chain joins TRBV28 to TRBJ1-2; 7 positions agree with TRBD1. Sequenced material: blood. CDR3 protein: CASSVGQLFYGYTF. The CDR3 DNA follows: TGTGCCAGCAGTGTGGGACAGTTGTTCTATGGCTACACCTTC.